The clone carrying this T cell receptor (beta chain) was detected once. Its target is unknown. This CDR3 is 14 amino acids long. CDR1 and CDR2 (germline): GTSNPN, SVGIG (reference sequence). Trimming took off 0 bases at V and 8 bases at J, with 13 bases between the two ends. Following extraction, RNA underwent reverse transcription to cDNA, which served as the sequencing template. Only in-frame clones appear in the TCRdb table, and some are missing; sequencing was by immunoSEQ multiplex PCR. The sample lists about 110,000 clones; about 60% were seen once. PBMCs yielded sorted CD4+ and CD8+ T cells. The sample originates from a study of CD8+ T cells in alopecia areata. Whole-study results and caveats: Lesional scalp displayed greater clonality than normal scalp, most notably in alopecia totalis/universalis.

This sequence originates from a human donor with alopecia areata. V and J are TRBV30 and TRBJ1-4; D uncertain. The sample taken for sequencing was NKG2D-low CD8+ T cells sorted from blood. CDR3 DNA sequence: TGTGCCTGGAGTGTACCCGGGTTGGTGGAAAAACTGTTTTTT. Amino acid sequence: CAWSVPGLVEKLFF.